The entry below gives a single TCR beta chain sequence along with its context. In this sample, this clonotype turned up many times. The antigen it recognizes is unknown. Base-call qualities are not available, and no considerably larger clone is one nucleotide away. Reading from cysteine to phenylalanine, the CDR3 counts 13 amino acids. Here the CDR3 DNA is all that survives: 39 bases in frame from base 1. After removal of 4 bases from V and 4 bases from J, the junction retains 4 bases not matched to a gene. This sample was included in a study of Graves' ophthalmopathy and Graves' hyperthyroidism (dated 2018 in TCRdb). Background for the entire study: Peripheral blood was collected before any treatment was given, at the time of initial diagnosis. An independent validation cohort was composed of roughly 19 hyperthyroidism patients and some 16 patients who later progressed from hyperthyroidism to ophthalmopathy. After sampling, hyperthyroidism patients received methimazole starting at 30 mg daily, and ophthalmopathy patients received high-dose intravenous methylprednisolone. To tell Graves' ophthalmopathy apart from Graves' hyperthyroidism, and to predict which patients would progress to ophthalmopathy, the study relied on TCR beta repertoire signatures. To explore V-J signatures that distinguish ophthalmopathy from hyperthyroidism, a discovery set of 100 patients was enrolled, made up of over 40 with ophthalmopathy and roughly 55 with stable hyperthyroidism. In roughly 6 hyperthyroidism patients, T-cell repertoires of thyroid tissue and blood were compared. In total, 135 blood samples were TCR-sequenced: 40 to 45 ophthalmopathy, 75 hyperthyroidism and about 17 hyperthyroidism-to-ophthalmopathy patients. For training and testing, the 100 or so patients in the discovery cohort were randomly divided in a 7:3 ratio. Study-wide findings and limitations: In validation, the model predicted ophthalmopathy progression with more than 70% sensitivity and about 73% specificity; more than ten predicted patients were CT-confirmed with GO in a median of approximately 6.5 months. No statistical method was used to predetermine the sample size, and group allocation was not hidden from the investigators. Among expanded thyroid clonotypes with frequency above 0.001, most also showed up in blood, which suggests that blood repertoires may reflect the thyroid immune response. Ophthalmopathy was separated from stable hyperthyroidism by the 13-signature model with 85% to 90% sensitivity and less than 82% specificity in cross-validation and with 80%/75% in the test set.

Hyperthyroidism was defined as stable when no progression to ophthalmopathy occurred within 18 months of follow-up. The hyperthyroidism patients were 18 to 65 years old and newly diagnosed, with a disease duration of less than 2 months. Patients with other autoimmune diseases, uncontrolled infections, pregnancy or lactation were excluded from the study. Clinical symptoms, serum thyroxine, TRAb, thyroid ultrasound and orbital computed tomography were used for diagnosis. Using Ficoll-Paque density gradient centrifugation, PBMCs were isolated from 8.5 to 10 ml of fresh peripheral blood. Trizol reagent was used to extract the total RNA, and its quality was then checked on an Agilent 2100 Bioanalyzer. For repertoire sequencing, the TCR beta CDR3 regions were amplified from RNA transcripts. HTBI primers and the Qiagen OneStep RT-PCR kit were used in a first-round RT-PCR, which was followed by a second-round multiplex PCR, size selection and purification. Sequencing of the libraries was carried out on an Illumina HiSeq2000 in paired-end mode with 100 bp reads. The original pipeline was this. Reads were processed with SOAPnuke, discarding reads with adapters, uncalled bases, mean Phred below 15, or no exact constant-primer or identifier match. COPE v1.2.5 was used to merge the high-quality paired reads. Unique nucleotide sequences were defined as clonotypes and aligned to IMGT TRB V, D and J references using MiTCR v1.1. The analysis was limited to V-J combinations with a frequency above 0.0001, which together covered 99% to 99.2% of repertoires. For each V-J combination, a TCR clonal expansion and chaos score was defined as the ratio of F50 clonal expansion to chaos observed in the TCRdist matrix. Welch's t-statistics and random forest were used to reduce features to some 13 V-J combinations, which were fed into a naive Bayes classifier. Thyroid-blood repertoire similarity was quantified with the Morisita-Horn index. TCRdb trimmed the raw reads at Q25, called clones with MiXCR and kept productive beta chains. Every CDR3 protein is listed once, alongside the most common genes and DNA of its rows. TCRdb's processing, not the authors', yielded these V and J calls. This sample has about 420,000 distinct CDR3 sequences in its table, and roughly 21% of those were observed once. Around 3.2% of the sample goes to the ten largest clones.

This chain is built from TRBV12-3 or TRBV12-4 and TRBJ2-7, and 7 junction bases match TRBD1. This receptor was taken from a woman aged 18-29 years with stable Graves' hyperthyroidism. Donor details come from another sample of the same person, matched by shared clones. Sequenced: peripheral blood. The base sequence is TGTGCCAGCAGTTCCCGACAGGGATACGAGCAGTACTTC. Its product reads: CASSSRQGYEQYF.